Listed below are T cell receptor beta chains from one sample, sequenced in a study of cytomegalovirus exposure and HLA in healthy donors. The repertoire was sequenced with immunoSEQ multiplex PCR; TCRdb's copy has only in-frame clones and lacks some. The sample holds roughly 120,000 clones, about 91% seen once. Sequenced: PBMCs. The receptors here all came from a man in his late teens or twenties in good health and CMV-seronegative. Both conserved end residues are part of each CDR3. Each record gives: V gene, J gene, CDR3 protein.

v_gene: TRBV28
j_gene: TRBJ1-3
CDR3aa: CASRRGVSGNTIYF

v_gene: TRBV19
j_gene: TRBJ2-1
CDR3aa: CASSLAGGYNEQFF

v_gene: TRBV7-6
j_gene: TRBJ2-7
CDR3aa: CASSLGTGGRYEQYF

v_gene: TRBV29-1
j_gene: TRBJ1-2
CDR3aa: CSVRRGLANYGYTF

v_gene: TRBV5-1
j_gene: TRBJ1-6
CDR3aa: CASSLAPENSSPLHF

v_gene: TRBV6-1
j_gene: TRBJ2-5
CDR3aa: CASSEYSGSYLETQYF

v_gene: TRBV12-5
j_gene: TRBJ2-2
CDR3aa: CASGLVRLAGTGELFF

v_gene: TRBV6-6
j_gene: TRBJ2-5
CDR3aa: CASSMERETQYF

v_gene: TRBV5-4
j_gene: TRBJ2-3
CDR3aa: CASSFTGSTDTQYF

v_gene: TRBV28
j_gene: TRBJ1-1
CDR3aa: CASKTYRGLLINTEAFF

v_gene: TRBV13
j_gene: TRBJ2-2
CDR3aa: CASSLTGGFETGELFF

v_gene: TRBV18
j_gene: TRBJ1-4
CDR3aa: CASSPMDRQNEKLFF

v_gene: TRBV27
j_gene: TRBJ2-7
CDR3aa: CASSHKSGLPLAEQYF

v_gene: TRBV11-2
j_gene: TRBJ2-1
CDR3aa: CASSPLVGRAGVEQFF

v_gene: TRBV4-1
j_gene: TRBJ2-4
CDR3aa: CASSQDRGIQYF

v_gene: TRBV4-1
j_gene: TRBJ2-5
CDR3aa: CASSDRGRASGEETQYF

v_gene: TRBV7-2
j_gene: TRBJ2-5
CDR3aa: CASSSTPGETQYF

v_gene: TRBV5-4
j_gene: TRBJ2-3
CDR3aa: CASSRTSGRRTDTQYF

v_gene: TRBV9
j_gene: TRBJ1-2
CDR3aa: CASSVGTGLAGYTF

v_gene: TRBV28
j_gene: TRBJ2-1
CDR3aa: CASSLQGRGYYEQFF

v_gene: TRBV21-1
j_gene: TRBJ2-5
CDR3aa: CASSNRLAGRETQYF

v_gene: TRBV30
j_gene: TRBJ1-4
CDR3aa: CAWTEGVGKLFF

v_gene: TRBV6-5
j_gene: TRBJ2-6
CDR3aa: CASSFSGANVLTF

v_gene: TRBV28
j_gene: TRBJ1-3
CDR3aa: CASNDRSYSFSGNTIYF

v_gene: TRBV5-1
j_gene: TRBJ2-3
CDR3aa: CASISGGFPDTQYF

v_gene: TRBV6-5
j_gene: TRBJ2-7
CDR3aa: CASSTGTGGHEQYF

v_gene: TRBV28
j_gene: TRBJ2-1
CDR3aa: CASSPGQGAYNEQFF

v_gene: TRBV19
j_gene: TRBJ2-6
CDR3aa: CASSGPRVAGANVLTF

v_gene: TRBV5-1
j_gene: TRBJ2-3
CDR3aa: CASSLKGSTDTQYF

v_gene: TRBV27
j_gene: TRBJ2-1
CDR3aa: CASRAGSSYNEQFF

v_gene: TRBV19
j_gene: TRBJ1-4
CDR3aa: CASSLQQGAATNEKLFF

v_gene: TRBV28
j_gene: TRBJ2-3
CDR3aa: CKIGGGSADTQYF

v_gene: TRBV6-5
j_gene: TRBJ1-1
CDR3aa: CASSFRGTEAFF

v_gene: TRBV28
j_gene: TRBJ1-5
CDR3aa: CASIRLARNQPQHF

v_gene: TRBV7-2
j_gene: TRBJ1-1
CDR3aa: CASSLALPF

v_gene: TRBV19
j_gene: TRBJ1-5
CDR3aa: CASSIGDSFSNQPQHF

v_gene: TRBV28
j_gene: TRBJ1-6
CDR3aa: CASTGQGRFGSYNSPLHF